Listed here are 16 T cell receptor beta chains from one sample, sequenced in a study of blood T cell repertoires in COVID-19 (dated by TCRdb to the early 2020s). Library preparation used the immunoSEQ multiplex PCR assay. TCRdb mirrors the immuneACCESS table, restricted to in-frame sequences. Some clones are absent from its copies; in checked studies, under half trace to an unresolved V gene, and the reason for the others is unknown. The sample profile shows approximately 110,000 clones; 85% of them were found once. The top ten constitute about 3.9% of the sample. Sequencing was performed on peripheral blood. The receptors come from a man aged 50 to 59 with acute or convalescent COVID-19.

This chain uses TRBV5-6 with TRBJ2-2; 12 bases are shared with TRBD2. The germline V gene has CDR1 SGHDT and CDR2 YYEEEE. Trimming cost V 0 bases and J 5 bases; bases outside gene matches: 2. CDR3 length: 16 amino acids. The CDR3, as DNA: TGTGCCAGCAGCTTGGGGCTAGCGGGGGGGACCGGGGAGCTGTTTTTT. Residues: CASSLGLAGGTGELFF.

The chain joins TRBV30 to TRBJ1-1, with TRBD1 as a possible D gene (5 bases). Per germline, CDR1 GTSNPN and CDR2 SVGIG (reference sequence). The CDR3 loop spans 17 amino acids. V was pared by 2 bases and J by 0 bases, with 19 bases between. The CDR3 region is CAWSQSGAGLMNTEAFF. In nucleotides, the CDR3 is TGTGCCTGGAGTCAGAGTGGGGCAGGTCTGATGAACACTGAAGCTTTCTTT.

This chain links TRBV30 with TRBJ1-2, with D perhaps TRBD1 (6 bases). The CDR3 totals 13 residues. The germline V and J ends were trimmed by 2 bases and 1 base, with 8 bases remaining between them. Germline V gene lookup returns CDR1 GTSNPN and CDR2 SVGIG (reference sequence). CDR3 bases: TGTGCCTGGAGTATACAGGGTAACTATGGCTACACCTTC. Its protein product is CAWSIQGNYGYTF.

In its sample, this clone was seen once. V and J are TRBV18 and TRBJ2-5, with D uncertain. Looked up from germline, CDR1 is KGHSH and CDR2 is LQKENI. The CDR3 totals 13 residues. V lost 1 base and J lost 3, with 6 bases in between. The CDR3 here is CASSPLPEETQYF. The CDR3 DNA sequence: TGTGCCAGCTCACCACTTCCAGAAGAGACCCAGTACTTC.

The V call is TRBV30, the J call TRBJ2-5; D may be TRBD2 (5 bases). CDR3 length equals 14 residues. Per the germline V gene, CDR1 is GTSNPN and CDR2 is SVGIG (reference sequence). Trimming pared 2 bases from V and 4 bases from J, leaving 14 bases between. For the CDR3, the DNA is TGTGCCTGGAGTCTCTCGACGGGAACAGAGACCCAGTACTTC. This gives the protein CAWSLSTGTETQYF.

The V gene is TRBV4-2, the J gene TRBJ2-5, with TRBD2 identical over 11 bases. This CDR3 has 16 residues. Germline assignment: CDR1 LGHNA and CDR2 YNFKEQ. Trimming cost V 1 base and J 3 bases; bases outside gene matches: 4. The CDR3 spells CASSQGLAGFEETQYF. Written as DNA, the CDR3 is TGTGCCAGCAGCCAAGGACTAGCGGGATTCGAAGAGACCCAGTACTTC.

The chain recombines TRBV7-9 with TRBJ1-2; 7 bases are shared with TRBD1. The V and J ends lost 5 bases and 6 bases, in that order; junction bases with no gene match: 12. Germline loops: CDR1 SEHNR, CDR2 FQNEAQ (reference sequence). The CDR3 length is 15 residues. The CDR3 DNA sequence: TGTGCCAGCAGCAGCACCGACAGGGTCTCGCATGGCTACACCTTC. It translates to CASSSTDRVSHGYTF.

The chain carries TRBV5-1 and TRBJ2-2; tentatively, D is TRBD1 (6 bases). The V gene lost 5 bases and the J gene lost 0 bases, with 11 bases spanning the gap. Germline CDR1 and CDR2: SGHRS and YFSETQ. This CDR3 region has 15 residues. The CDR3 sequence is CASRRRTANTGELFF. In DNA form, the CDR3 reads TGCGCCAGCAGGAGAAGGACAGCGAACACCGGGGAGCTGTTTTTT.

The chain uses TRBV5-1 and TRBJ2-2; 7 nucleotides align to TRBD2. Germline V CDR1 and CDR2: SGHRS, YFSETQ. CDR3 length equals 16 residues. V gave up 6 bases and J gave up 6 bases; unmatched junction bases: 14. The CDR3 DNA follows: TGCGCCAGCACCGAATTAGGAGCGGGAAGTTCCGGGGAGCTGTTTTTT. Translation gives CASTELGAGSSGELFF.

This chain uses TRBV9 with TRBJ1-3; TRBD1 is a possible D gene (5 bases). The CDR3 runs 15 residues. Germline V lookup: CDR1 SGDLS, CDR2 YYNGEE. V was pared by 5 bases and J by 4 bases, with 16 bases between. CDR3 sequence (DNA): TGTGCCAGCAGTAAGATCGGGGGACCGGGAAACACCATATATTTT. This gives the protein CASSKIGGPGNTIYF.

CDR3 sequence: CASSPLLDRAGNTIYF. The CDR3 DNA follows: TGTGCCAGCTCACCACTGCTTGACAGGGCTGGAAACACCATATATTTT. This chain joins TRBV18 and TRBJ1-3, with TRBD1 matching 7 bases. The CDR3 covers 16 residues. V lost 1 base and J lost 2; bases outside the gene matches: 5. Germline lookup yields CDR1 KGHSH and CDR2 LQKENI.

The rearrangement joins TRBV10-3 to TRBJ1-1; 10 bases are shared with TRBD1. The trim removed 0 bases at V and 11 bases at J, leaving 12 bases unmatched. Germline CDR1 and CDR2: ENHRY and SYGVKD. This CDR3 spans 16 amino acids. The CDR3 region is CAISESRGTGVETAFF. DNA of the CDR3: TGTGCCATCAGTGAGTCAAGAGGGACAGGGGTGGAAACGGCTTTCTTT.

The chain carries TRBV4-1 and TRBJ1-5, with D possibly matching TRBD1 (6 bases). CDR3 size: 15 residues. V was clipped by 2 bases and J by 7 bases, with 15 bases between them. Germline V gene data show CDR1 as MGHRA and CDR2 as YSYEKL. DNA for the CDR3: TGCGCCAGCAGCCAATACGGTCAGGGGTTACAGCCCCAGCATTTT. It translates to CASSQYGQGLQPQHF.

The chain links TRBV23-1 to TRBJ2-3, with D perhaps matching TRBD1 (6 bases). TRBV23-1 is identified as an open reading frame with a role that is uncertain. With 0 bases removed from V and 1 base from J, the gap between germline ends came to 20 bases. CDR3 length: 19 amino acids. Here the CDR3 reads CASSQSGSGTTGRTDTQYF. The CDR3, as DNA: TGCGCCAGCAGTCAATCGGGATCCGGGACAACTGGACGCACAGATACGCAGTATTTT.

The chain employs TRBV18 and TRBJ2-7, with a weak D call TRBD1 (5 bases). Germline assignment: CDR1 KGHSH and CDR2 LQKENI. V was shortened by 1 base and J by 3 bases, with 10 bases between the two germline ends. The CDR3 is 14 amino acids. CDR3 loop: CASSPQKGDYEQYF. The CDR3 DNA is TGTGCCAGCTCACCACAAAAAGGGGACTACGAGCAGTACTTC.

The chain combines TRBV9 with TRBJ1-2, with 11 bases lining up with TRBD1. Trimming took 4 bases from V and 6 from J; bases not matched to a gene: 2. CDR3 length equals 13 residues. Germline V gene sequence: CDR1 SGDLS, CDR2 YYNGEE. Written as DNA, the CDR3 is TGTGCCAGCAGCACGGACAGGGGGCATGGCTACACCTTC. Its translation is CASSTDRGHGYTF.